This entry concerns a single T cell receptor (beta chain). It lacks a known antigen. Base qualities were left out, and no much larger clone turns up one base away. The library was built by means of the immunoSEQ multiplex PCR assay. For TCR sequencing, RNA was extracted from every sample and reverse transcribed into cDNA to serve as template. First-strand cDNA was synthesized with SuperScript III using a 2:1 mix of oligo-dT and random hexamers. A synthetic immune receptor repertoire was used to assess amplification bias, and residual bias was removed computationally. The original methods were these. After raw reads were preprocessed to remove errors, the CDR3 was defined following IMGT conventions as running from the conserved cysteine to phenylalanine. Clonality was computed as 1 minus the Shannon entropy, with the entropy normalized by log2 of the number of productive unique TCRs. Whether each scalp clone was CD4 or CD8 was inferred by checking scalp TCRbeta sequences against the CD4 and CD8 repertoires from sorted blood. The source is immuneACCESS, and TCRdb retained only in-frame sequences with V and J called. Part of the clones is not carried over; for the studies checked, unresolved V genes explain less than half of this, and the remainder is unexplained. That table furnishes V, J and clone size, whereas the DNA furnished D and trimming. The sample records more than 200,000 clones, less than 80% of which are singletons. The ten most abundant clones make up around 1.2% of the sample.

The data belong to a study of CD8+ T cells in alopecia areata (dated by TCRdb to the late 2010s). Background for the entire study: Treated patients were enrolled in an open-label pilot trial of oral tofacitinib at 5 to 10 mg twice daily for moderate-to-severe alopecia areata. Tofacitinib was administered for 6 to 18 months, and 6 months of follow-up off drug were then conducted to assess delayed response and recurrence. In both human patients and the C3H/HeJ mouse model, the study applied high-throughput TCRbeta sequencing to look at T cell clonal expansion in alopecia areata. Scalp tissue and sorted CD4+ and CD8+ peripheral blood T cells from patchy and totalis/universalis alopecia areata patients and from healthy controls were covered by human TCRbeta sequencing. Biopsies were taken from tofacitinib-treated patients at baseline and at 4 and 24 weeks of treatment, and a later scalp biopsy was taken in several of the tofacitinib-treated patients. Scalp clonality was compared across normal scalp (n=4), patchy alopecia areata scalp (n=8), and alopecia totalis/universalis scalp (n=8). RNA came from the PAXgene miRNA kit for fixed scalp, the miRNeasy kit for PBMCs, and the RNeasy kit for mouse skin. TCRbeta CDR3 regions were amplified by immunoSEQ multiplex PCR using 35 Vbeta forward and 13 Jbeta reverse primers.

CDR1 and CDR2 were assigned from the germline V gene as SGDLS and YYNGEE. V is shortened by 4 bases, J by 2 bases, and the region joining them spans 15 bases. Its CDR3 holds 15 amino acids, cysteine through phenylalanine. Here the CDR3 DNA is all that survives: 45 bases in frame from base 1. Overall study outcomes, separate from this receptor: Shared TCR sequences between patients were less evident than in mice, which may be partly attributable to HLA diversity in the patient population. Compared with normal scalp, lesional scalp, particularly in alopecia totalis/universalis, had higher clonality and more expanded CD8+ clones, which suggests antigenic drive. Unlike mouse skin, where gammadelta T cells dominate, normal human skin contains resident alphabeta T cells that get sequenced too, which complicates analysis of the scalp TCR repertoire.

The sample's time point label is to be understood as: baseline before oral tofacitinib. Lesional scalp punch biopsies and peripheral blood were collected from alopecia areata patients. PBMCs were separated by density centrifugation and stained for CD3, CD4 and CD8, after which CD4+ and CD8+ T cells were sorted on a FACSAria. The sequencing used CD4+ T cells sorted from blood, collected at week 0. This sequence uses TRBV9 and TRBJ1-2; the D gene is perhaps TRBD1, from 5 matching bases. The TCR comes from a human donor with alopecia areata. The CDR3 loop reads CASSREARENYGYTF. The bases read TGTGCCAGCAGCCGAGAGGCCAGGGAAAACTATGGCTACACCTTC.